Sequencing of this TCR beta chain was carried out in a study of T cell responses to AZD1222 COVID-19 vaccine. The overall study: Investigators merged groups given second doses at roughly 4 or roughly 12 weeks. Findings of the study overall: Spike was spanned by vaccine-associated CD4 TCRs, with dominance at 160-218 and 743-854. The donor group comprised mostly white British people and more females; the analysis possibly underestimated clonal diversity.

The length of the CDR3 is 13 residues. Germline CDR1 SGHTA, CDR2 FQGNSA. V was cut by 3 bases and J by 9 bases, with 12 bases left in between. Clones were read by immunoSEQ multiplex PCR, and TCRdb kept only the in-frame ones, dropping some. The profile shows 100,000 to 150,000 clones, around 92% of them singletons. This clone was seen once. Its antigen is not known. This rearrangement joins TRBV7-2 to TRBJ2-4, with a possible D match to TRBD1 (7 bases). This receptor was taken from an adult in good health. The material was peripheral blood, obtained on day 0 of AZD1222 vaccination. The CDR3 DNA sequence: TGTGCCAGCAGCTTGGAGGGGGCTGGCATTCAGTACTTC. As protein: CASSLEGAGIQYF.